The T cell receptor beta chain described here comes from a study of T cell responses to AZD1222 COVID-19 vaccine. Germline V CDR1 and CDR2: LNHNV, YYDKDF (reference sequence). The CDR3 has 12 residues. Trimming left V 0 bases short and J 7 bases short, with 6 bases between. Only in-frame clones appear in the TCRdb table, and some are missing; sequencing was by immunoSEQ multiplex PCR. The sample yields about 130,000 clones, about 89% seen once. The TCR originated in an adult in good health. Material: peripheral blood, obtained on day 0 of AZD1222 vaccination. The V call is TRBV15, the J call TRBJ1-1; D ambiguous. DNA of the CDR3: TGTGCCACCAGCAGAGACTACAGTGAAGCTTTCTTT. Protein sequence: CATSRDYSEAFF.